The 23 T cell receptor beta chains below come from one sample, sequenced in a study of T cell clones after liver transplantation (dated by TCRdb to the late 2010s). The library was prepared using the immunoSEQ multiplex PCR assay. In its TCRdb copy, this immuneACCESS table keeps in-frame sequences only and misses some clones. Where compared with another copy, unresolved V genes explain less than half of these, and the others have no known cause. The sample has 12,000 to 15,000 clones on record, about 93% of them singletons. The top ten clonotypes cover roughly half of the sample. The label giving this sample's time point can be read as: pre-transplant. The sample was CD8+ T cells from blood, taken before liver transplant. These receptor sequences come from a human donor who received a liver transplant.

V and J are TRBV10-2 and TRBJ2-2; TRBD2 agrees at 10 bases. Looked up from germline, CDR1 is WSHSY and CDR2 is SAAADI. V gave up 7 bases and J gave up 2 bases; unmatched junction bases: 7. The CDR3 extends over 16 amino acids. CDR3 amino acids: CASINSGRANTGELFF. CDR3 bases: TGCGCCAGCATTAACAGCGGGAGGGCCAACACCGGGGAGCTGTTTTTT.

The chain links TRBV9 to TRBJ2-7, with TRBD1 as a possible D gene (5 bases). With 2 bases removed from V and 0 bases from J, the gap between germline ends came to 6 bases. From germline, CDR1 is SGDLS and CDR2 YYNGEE. The CDR3 is 13 amino acids. Here the CDR3 reads CASSVGHSYEQYF. The CDR3 region has the DNA TGTGCCAGCAGCGTCGGACACTCCTACGAGCAGTACTTC.

This clone appeared once. This rearrangement joins TRBV13 to TRBJ1-1; 7 bases agree with TRBD1. Per the germline V gene, CDR1 is PRHDT and CDR2 is FYEKMQ (reference sequence). The CDR3 has 13 residues. J lost 4 bases, V lost 5 bases, and 4 bases had no gene match. The CDR3 sequence: CASSAPGGTEAFF. The CDR3 DNA is TGTGCCAGCAGCGCCCCAGGGGGCACTGAAGCTTTCTTT. The variable domain in full, with the rest retrieved from reference TRBV13 and TRBJ1-1, is AAGVIQSPRHLIKEKRETATLKCYPIPRHDTVYWYQQGPGQDPQFLISFYEKMQSDKGSIPDRFSAQQFSDYHSELNMSSLELGDSALYFCASSAPGGTEAFFGQGTRLTVV.

This clone was picked up one time. The rearrangement joins TRBV7-9 to TRBJ1-2; TRBD1 matches 7 bases. CDR3 length: 15 residues. J gave up 0 bases and V 4 bases, and 5 bases lay outside the gene matches. CDR1 is SEHNR, CDR2 FQNEAQ, per germline (reference sequence). The CDR3 is CASSSGQVANYGYTF. CDR3 in DNA: TGTGCCAGCAGCTCAGGACAGGTCGCTAACTATGGCTACACCTTC.

This rearrangement joins TRBV5-1 to TRBJ2-6; 8 bases fit TRBD1. Germline V CDR1 and CDR2: SGHRS, YFSETQ. This CDR3 region has 17 residues. V lost 1 base to trimming and J lost 1 base; unmatched junction nucleotides: 4. The CDR3 reads CASSLFGQGSGANVLTF. The CDR3, as DNA: TGCGCCAGCAGCTTGTTCGGACAGGGTTCTGGGGCCAACGTCCTGACTTTC.

The J gene is TRBJ2-1, the V gene TRBV15; 8 bases map to TRBD2. The V and J ends lost 2 bases and 4 bases, in that order; junction bases with no gene match: 13. CDR1 and CDR2 from the germline V gene are LNHNV and YYDKDF (reference sequence). The CDR3 spans 18 residues. For the CDR3, the DNA is TGTGCCACCAGCAGAATTCCGGGAGGGCCGTCGGATTACAATGAGCAGTTCTTC. Residues: CATSRIPGGPSDYNEQFF.

For the CDR3, the DNA is TGTGCCAGCAGTCCCTTAGCGGGAGGGGACACCGGGGAGCTGTTTTTT. Encoded protein: CASSPLAGGDTGELFF. The chain is built from TRBV27 and TRBJ2-2; TRBD2 agrees at 11 bases. The CDR3 is 16 amino acids. Per the germline V gene, CDR1 is MNHEY and CDR2 is SMNVEV (reference sequence). J lost 3 bases, V lost 5 bases, and 5 bases had no gene match.

V gene TRBV11-3 combines with J gene TRBJ2-7; TRBD2 agrees at 7 bases. This CDR3 is built from 14 residues. The V segment lost 4 bases and the J segment 6 bases; nucleotides outside the gene matches: 9. Germline V gives CDR1 SGHNT, CDR2 YENEEA. In DNA form, the CDR3 reads TGTGCCAGCAGCTCTGGGGAGGGGAAGGGCGAGCAGTACTTC. It encodes CASSSGEGKGEQYF.

This clone was recorded only once. The V and J genes are TRBV5-8 and TRBJ2-7, with D maybe TRBD1 (5 bases). The CDR3 is made up of 12 amino acids. V lost 4 bases to trimming and J lost 3 bases, with 8 bases between them. CDR1 is SGHTS, CDR2 YDEGEE, per germline. The DNA of the CDR3 is TGTGCCAGCAGCGACGACAGCTACGAGCAGTACTTC. Protein: CASSDDSYEQYF. Complete variable domain (other parts from reference TRBV5-8 and TRBJ2-7): EAGVTQSPTHLIKTRGQQATLRCSPISGHTSVYWYQQALGLGLQFLLWYDEGEERNRGNFPPRFSGRQFPNYSSELNVNALELEDSALYLCASSDDSYEQYFGPGTRLTVT.

The chain uses TRBV7-6 and TRBJ2-3; 13 bases map to TRBD2. The junction had 6 bases not matched to a gene; V was cut back by 5 bases and J by 4 bases. CDR1 and CDR2 (germline): SGHVS, FNYEAQ. This CDR3 comprises 16 residues. The chain's CDR3 is CASSKLAGGPADTQYF. CDR3 coding DNA: TGTGCCAGCAGCAAACTAGCGGGAGGGCCGGCAGATACGCAGTATTTT.

This chain uses TRBV7-9 with TRBJ1-1; D gene ambiguous. This CDR3 is built from 12 residues. Germline CDR1 SEHNR, CDR2 FQNEAQ (reference sequence). V was pared by 3 bases and J by 3 bases, with 5 bases between. The CDR3 here is CASSFGDTEAFF. The CDR3 DNA reads as TGTGCCAGCAGCTTTGGGGACACTGAAGCTTTCTTT.

The rearrangement links TRBV27 to TRBJ2-5; 9 bases agree with TRBD1. J was trimmed by 4 bases and V by 3 bases; bases with no gene match: 9. The CDR3 spans 16 residues. The V gene's germline CDR1 is MNHEY and CDR2 SMNVEV (reference sequence). The CDR3: CASSFSWGQGRETQYF. Here the CDR3 DNA reads TGTGCCAGCAGTTTTTCCTGGGGACAGGGACGAGAGACCCAGTACTTC.

This chain connects TRBV5-1 to TRBJ2-3; D might be TRBD2 (6 bases). V lost 0 bases and J lost 5, with 10 bases in between. Germline V gene sequence: CDR1 SGHRS, CDR2 YFSETQ. The CDR3 has 14 residues. CDR3 coding DNA: TGCGCCAGCAGCTTGGTGGGACTCCGAGATACGCAGTATTTT. It translates to CASSLVGLRDTQYF.

The chain uses TRBV28 and TRBJ2-7; TRBD1 is a possible D gene (6 bases). Trimming removed 6 bases at V and 4 bases at J, with 10 bases between. The germline V gene has CDR1 MDHEN and CDR2 SYDVKM. The CDR3 is 12 residues long. CDR3 nucleotides: TGTGCCAGCAGATCCACAGGGTACGAGCAGTACTTC. Its protein is CASRSTGYEQYF.

The chain is built from TRBV9 and TRBJ2-6, with 9 bases fitting TRBD2. CDR1 SGDLS and CDR2 YYNGEE come from the germline V gene. There are 19 residues in the CDR3. The V gene end was trimmed by 2 bases and the J gene end by 1 base; junction bases not matched to a gene: 10. Here the CDR3 DNA reads TGTGCCAGCAGCGTTAAGACTAGCGGAGAACTATCTGGGGCCAACGTCCTGACTTTC. Translation gives CASSVKTSGELSGANVLTF.

The V call is TRBV27, the J call TRBJ2-5, with TRBD2 identical over 8 bases. Germline V gives CDR1 MNHEY, CDR2 SMNVEV (reference sequence). This CDR3 comprises 16 residues. The V gene end was trimmed by 4 bases and the J gene end by 5 bases; junction bases not matched to a gene: 12. This CDR3 is CASSSYLSGRGETQYF. CDR3 nucleotide sequence: TGTGCCAGCAGTTCCTACCTCAGCGGGAGAGGTGAGACCCAGTACTTC.

V gene TRBV27 combines with J gene TRBJ2-2; D remains unclear. This CDR3 contains 12 residues. V gave up 5 bases and J gave up 3 bases, with 4 bases separating them. Germline V gene lookup returns CDR1 MNHEY and CDR2 SMNVEV (reference sequence). The CDR3 sequence is CASSPHTGELFF. In nucleotides, the CDR3 is TGTGCCAGCAGTCCTCACACCGGGGAGCTGTTTTTT.

This chain uses TRBV2 with TRBJ1-5; TRBD1 matches 8 bases. Trimming cost V 7 bases and J 6 bases; bases outside gene matches: 8. CDR1 and CDR2 (germline): SNHLY, FYNNEI. This CDR3 is built from 14 residues. CDR3 loop: CASTPGGEGQPQHF. The DNA of the CDR3 is TGTGCCAGCACCCCAGGGGGCGAAGGTCAGCCCCAGCATTTT.

The chain links TRBV5-5 to TRBJ1-5, with D possibly TRBD1 on 5 matching bases. The length of the CDR3 is 16 residues. CDR1 and CDR2 (germline): SGHKS, YYEKEE (reference sequence). V shed 1 base and J shed 0 bases, with 11 bases lying between them. CDR3 protein: CASSLSGRYSNQPQHF. The CDR3 region has the DNA TGTGCCAGCAGCTTGTCGGGACGGTATAGCAATCAGCCCCAGCATTTT. The variable domain in full, with the rest retrieved from reference TRBV5-5 and TRBJ1-5, is DAGVTQSPTHLIKTRGQQVTLRCSPISGHKSVSWYQQVLGQGPQFIFQYYEKEERGRGNFPDRFSARQFPNYSSELNVNALLLGDSALYLCASSLSGRYSNQPQHFGDGTRLSIL.

Here the CDR3 reads CASSLGSGDEQYF. The CDR3 coding sequence is TGTGCCAGCAGCTTGGGGTCCGGGGACGAGCAGTACTTC. The J gene is TRBJ2-7, the V gene TRBV11-2; tentative D call: TRBD2 (5 bases). Trimming shortened V by 3 bases and J by 5 bases, and 11 bases separated the two germline ends. The CDR3 length is 13 residues. CDR1 and CDR2 from the germline V gene are SGHAT and FQNNGV.

The V gene is TRBV5-6, the J gene TRBJ2-2, with 9 bases identical to TRBD1. Germline CDR1 reads SGHDT; CDR2 reads YYEEEE. V gave up 0 bases and J gave up 7 bases; unmatched junction bases: 4. The CDR3 sequence is 15 residues long. The CDR3 nucleotides read TGTGCCAGCAGCTTGGGGGACAGGGTTTTCGGGGAGCTGTTTTTT. This sequence encodes CASSLGDRVFGELFF.

This sequence joins TRBV5-4 and TRBJ2-7, with 11 bases matching TRBD1. Germline loops: CDR1 SGHNT, CDR2 YYREEE (reference sequence). The CDR3 totals 14 residues. The V gene end was trimmed by 5 bases and the J gene end by 3 bases; junction bases not matched to a gene: 4. CDR3 protein: CASRAGQGDYEQYF. The DNA for the CDR3 is TGTGCCAGCAGAGCGGGACAGGGGGACTACGAGCAGTACTTC.

The chain combines TRBV28 with TRBJ2-7, with 11 bases lining up with TRBD2. Germline V gives CDR1 MDHEN, CDR2 SYDVKM. This CDR3 contains 17 residues. V lost 6 bases and J lost 5; bases outside the gene matches: 15. Written as DNA, the CDR3 is TGTGCCAGCAGCCCTAGGAACCGACTAGCGGGACTAGACGAGCAGTACTTC. This encodes CASSPRNRLAGLDEQYF.